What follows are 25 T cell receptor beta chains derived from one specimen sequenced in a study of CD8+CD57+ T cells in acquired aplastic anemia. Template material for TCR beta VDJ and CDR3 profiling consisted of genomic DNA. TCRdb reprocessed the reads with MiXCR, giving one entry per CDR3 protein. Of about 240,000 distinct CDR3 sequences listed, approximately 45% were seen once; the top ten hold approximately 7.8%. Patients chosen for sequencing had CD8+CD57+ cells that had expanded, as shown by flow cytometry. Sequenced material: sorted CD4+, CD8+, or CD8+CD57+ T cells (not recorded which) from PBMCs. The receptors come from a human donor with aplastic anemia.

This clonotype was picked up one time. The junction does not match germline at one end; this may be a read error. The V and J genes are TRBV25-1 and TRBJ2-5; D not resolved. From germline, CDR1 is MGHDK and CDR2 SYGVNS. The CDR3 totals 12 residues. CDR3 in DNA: TGTGCCAGCACTGAATATGGGGAGACCCAGTACTTC. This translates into CASTEYGETQYF.

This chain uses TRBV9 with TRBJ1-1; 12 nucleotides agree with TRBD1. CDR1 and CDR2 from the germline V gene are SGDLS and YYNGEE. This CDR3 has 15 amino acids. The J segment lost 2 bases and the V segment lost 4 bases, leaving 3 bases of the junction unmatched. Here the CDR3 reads CASSTGQGANTEAFF. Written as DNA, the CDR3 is TGTGCCAGCAGCACGGGACAGGGGGCCAACACTGAAGCTTTCTTT.

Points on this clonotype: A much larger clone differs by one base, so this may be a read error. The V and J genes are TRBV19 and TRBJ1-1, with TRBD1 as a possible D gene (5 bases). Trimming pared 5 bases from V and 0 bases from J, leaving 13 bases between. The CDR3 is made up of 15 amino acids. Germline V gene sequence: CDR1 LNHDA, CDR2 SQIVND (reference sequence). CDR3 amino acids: CASSVPGRMNTEAFF. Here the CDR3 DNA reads TGTGCCAGTAGTGTTCCGGGACGGATGAACACTGAAGCTTTCTTT. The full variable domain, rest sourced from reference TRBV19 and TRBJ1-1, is DGGITQSPKYLFRKEGQNVTLSCEQNLNHDAMYWYRQDPGQGLRLIYYSQIVNDFQKGDIAEGYSVSREKKESFPLTVTSAQKNPTAFYLCASSVPGRMNTEAFFGQGTRLTVV.

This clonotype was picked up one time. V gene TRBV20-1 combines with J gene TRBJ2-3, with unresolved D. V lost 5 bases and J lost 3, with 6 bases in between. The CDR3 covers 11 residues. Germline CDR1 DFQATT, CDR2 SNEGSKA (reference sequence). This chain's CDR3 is CSAGETDTQYF. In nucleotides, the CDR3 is TGCAGTGCTGGTGAGACAGATACGCAGTATTTT.

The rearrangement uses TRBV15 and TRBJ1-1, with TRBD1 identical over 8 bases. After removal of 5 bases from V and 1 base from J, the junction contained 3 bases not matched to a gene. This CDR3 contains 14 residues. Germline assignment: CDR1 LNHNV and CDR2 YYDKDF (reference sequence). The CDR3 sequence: CATSQQGGNTEAFF. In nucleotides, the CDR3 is TGTGCCACCAGCCAACAGGGGGGGAACACTGAAGCTTTCTTT.

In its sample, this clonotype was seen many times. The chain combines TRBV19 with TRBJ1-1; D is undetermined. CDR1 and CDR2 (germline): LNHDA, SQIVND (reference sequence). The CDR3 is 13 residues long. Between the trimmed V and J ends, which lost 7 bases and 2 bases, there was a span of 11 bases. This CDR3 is CASNKRSNTEAFF. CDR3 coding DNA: TGTGCCAGTAATAAAAGGTCCAACACTGAAGCTTTCTTT.

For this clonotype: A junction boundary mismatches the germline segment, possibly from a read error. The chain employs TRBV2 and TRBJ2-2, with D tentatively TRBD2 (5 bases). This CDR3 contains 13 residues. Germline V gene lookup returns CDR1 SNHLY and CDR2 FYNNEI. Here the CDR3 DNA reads TGTGCCAGCAGTTACTCGAATCTCGGGGAGCTGGTTTTT. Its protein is CASSYSNLGELVF. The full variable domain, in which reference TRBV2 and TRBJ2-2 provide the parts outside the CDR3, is EPEVTQTPSHQVTQMGQEVILRCVPISNHLYFYWYRQILGQKVEFLVSFYNNEISEKSEIFDDQFSVERPDGSNFTLKIRSTKLEDSAMYFCASSYSNLGELVFGEGSRLTVL.

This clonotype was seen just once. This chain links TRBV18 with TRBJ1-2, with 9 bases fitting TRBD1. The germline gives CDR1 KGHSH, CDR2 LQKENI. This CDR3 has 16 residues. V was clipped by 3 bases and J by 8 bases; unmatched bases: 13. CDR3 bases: TGTGCCAGCTCACCGGTGGCGGGACAGGGTACGTCGGGCTACACCTTC. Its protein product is CASSPVAGQGTSGYTF.

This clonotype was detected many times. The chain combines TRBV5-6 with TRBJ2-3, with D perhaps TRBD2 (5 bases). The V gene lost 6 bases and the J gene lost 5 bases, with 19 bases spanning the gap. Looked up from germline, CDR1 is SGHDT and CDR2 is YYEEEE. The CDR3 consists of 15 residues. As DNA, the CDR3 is TGTGCCAGCAACACCCGACTAAGCTGGGGAGATACGCAGTATTTT. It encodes CASNTRLSWGDTQYF.

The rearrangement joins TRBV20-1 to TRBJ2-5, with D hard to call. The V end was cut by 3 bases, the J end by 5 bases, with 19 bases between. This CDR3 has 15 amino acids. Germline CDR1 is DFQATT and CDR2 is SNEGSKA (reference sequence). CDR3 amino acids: CSASSIRNPVETQYF. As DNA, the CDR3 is TGCAGTGCTAGCTCCATCCGGAATCCCGTGGAGACCCAGTACTTC.

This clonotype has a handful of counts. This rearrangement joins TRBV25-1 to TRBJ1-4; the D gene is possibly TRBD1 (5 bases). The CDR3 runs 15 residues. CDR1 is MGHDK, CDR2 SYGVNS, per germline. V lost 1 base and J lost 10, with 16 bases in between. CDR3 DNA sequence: TGTGCCAGCAGTGAATCGGGGGGGGACTTCGGAAAACTGTTTTTT. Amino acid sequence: CASSESGGDFGKLFF.

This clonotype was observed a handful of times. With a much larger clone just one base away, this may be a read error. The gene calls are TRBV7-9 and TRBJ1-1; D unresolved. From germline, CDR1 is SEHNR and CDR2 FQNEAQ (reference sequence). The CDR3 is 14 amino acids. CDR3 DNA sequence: TGTGCCGGCAGCTTAATAGTCTCAAACACTGAAGCTTTCTTT. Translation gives CAGSLIVSNTEAFF.

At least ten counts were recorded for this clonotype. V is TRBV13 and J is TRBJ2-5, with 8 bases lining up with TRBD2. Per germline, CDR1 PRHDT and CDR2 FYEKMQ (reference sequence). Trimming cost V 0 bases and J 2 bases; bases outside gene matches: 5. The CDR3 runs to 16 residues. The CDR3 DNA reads TGTGCCAGCAGCTTAGGCGTAGTAGCGGGGCAAGAGACCCAGTACTTC. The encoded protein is CASSLGVVAGQETQYF.

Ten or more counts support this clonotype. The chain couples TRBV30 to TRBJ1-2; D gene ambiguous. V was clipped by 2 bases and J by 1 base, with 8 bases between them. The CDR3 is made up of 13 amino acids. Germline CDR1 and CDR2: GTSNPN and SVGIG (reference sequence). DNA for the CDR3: TGTGCCTGGAGTTCTCGGGGTAACTATGGCTACACCTTC. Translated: CAWSSRGNYGYTF. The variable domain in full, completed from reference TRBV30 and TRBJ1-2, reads SQTIHQWPATLVQPVGSPLSLECTVEGTSNPNLYWYRQAAGRGLQLLFYSVGIGQISSEVPQNLSASRPQDRQFILSSKKLLLSDSGFYLCAWSSRGNYGYTFGSGTRLTVV.

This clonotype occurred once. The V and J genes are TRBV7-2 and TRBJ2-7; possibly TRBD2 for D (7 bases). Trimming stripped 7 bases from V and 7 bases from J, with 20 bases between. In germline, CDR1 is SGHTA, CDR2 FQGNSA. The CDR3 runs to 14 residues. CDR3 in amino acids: CASNTGGASGEQYF. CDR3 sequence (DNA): TGTGCCAGCAACACTGGGGGGGCTTCGGGGGAGCAGTACTTC.

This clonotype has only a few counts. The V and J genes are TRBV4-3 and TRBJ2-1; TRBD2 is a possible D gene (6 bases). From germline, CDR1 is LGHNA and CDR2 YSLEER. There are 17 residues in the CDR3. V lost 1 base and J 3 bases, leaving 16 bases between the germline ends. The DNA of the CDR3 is TGCGCCAGCAGCCAAGTAGTGTTAGCGGAATACTACAATGAGCAGTTCTTC. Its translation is CASSQVVLAEYYNEQFF.

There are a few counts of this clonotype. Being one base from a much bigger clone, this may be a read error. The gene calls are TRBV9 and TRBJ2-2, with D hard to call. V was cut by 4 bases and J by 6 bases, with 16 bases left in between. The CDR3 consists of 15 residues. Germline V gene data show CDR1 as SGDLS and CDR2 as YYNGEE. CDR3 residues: CASSPRGGSSGELFF. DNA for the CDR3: TGTGCCAGCAGCCCCCGCGGTGGCAGTTCCGGGGAGCTGTTTTTT. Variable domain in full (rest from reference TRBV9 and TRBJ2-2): DSGVTQTPKHLITATGQRVTLRCSPRSGDLSVYWYQQSLDQGLQFLIQYYNGEERAKGNILERFSAQQFPDLHSELNLSSLELGDSALYFCASSPRGGSSGELFFGEGSRLTVL.

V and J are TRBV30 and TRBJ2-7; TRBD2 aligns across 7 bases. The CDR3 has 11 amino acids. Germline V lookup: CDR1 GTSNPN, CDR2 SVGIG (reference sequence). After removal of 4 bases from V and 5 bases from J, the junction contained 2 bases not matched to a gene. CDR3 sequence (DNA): TGTGCCTGGATGGGGGGGAACGAGCAGTACTTC. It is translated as CAWMGGNEQYF.

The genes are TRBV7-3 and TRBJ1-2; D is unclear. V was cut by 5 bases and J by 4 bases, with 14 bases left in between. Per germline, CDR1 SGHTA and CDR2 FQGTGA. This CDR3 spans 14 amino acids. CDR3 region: CASSPWEGFYGYTF. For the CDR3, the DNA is TGTGCCAGCAGCCCGTGGGAGGGATTCTATGGCTACACCTTC.

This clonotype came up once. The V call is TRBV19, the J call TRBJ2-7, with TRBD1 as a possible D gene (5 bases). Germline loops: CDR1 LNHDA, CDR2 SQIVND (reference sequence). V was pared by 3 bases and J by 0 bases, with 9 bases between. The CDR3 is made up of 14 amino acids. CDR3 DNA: TGTGCCAGTAGTATCAGGGATACCTCCTACGAGCAGTACTTC. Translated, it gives CASSIRDTSYEQYF.

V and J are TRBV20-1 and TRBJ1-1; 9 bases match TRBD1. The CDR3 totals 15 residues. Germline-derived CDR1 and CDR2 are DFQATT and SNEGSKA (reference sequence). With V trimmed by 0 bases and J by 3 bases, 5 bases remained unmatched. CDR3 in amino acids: CSARDQTGGDTEAFF. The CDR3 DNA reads TGCAGTGCTAGAGATCAGACAGGGGGGGACACTGAAGCTTTCTTT.

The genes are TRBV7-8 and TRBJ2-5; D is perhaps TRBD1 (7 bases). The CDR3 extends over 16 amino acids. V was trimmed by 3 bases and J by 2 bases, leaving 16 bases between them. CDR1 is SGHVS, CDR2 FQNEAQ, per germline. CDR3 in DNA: TGTGCCAGCAGCTTCTCAGGGGGAGGTCCTCAAGAGACCCAGTACTTC. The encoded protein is CASSFSGGGPQETQYF. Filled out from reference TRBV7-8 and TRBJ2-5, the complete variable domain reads GAGVSQSPRYKVAKRGQDVALRCDPISGHVSLFWYQQALGQGPEFLTYFQNEAQLDKSGLPSDRFFAERPEGSVSTLKIQRTQQEDSAVYLCASSFSGGGPQETQYFGPGTRLLVL.

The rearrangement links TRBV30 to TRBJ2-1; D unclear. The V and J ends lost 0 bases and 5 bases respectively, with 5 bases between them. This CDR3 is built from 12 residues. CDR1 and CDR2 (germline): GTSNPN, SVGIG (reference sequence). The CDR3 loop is CAWSVLNNEQFF. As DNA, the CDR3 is TGTGCCTGGAGTGTACTAAACAATGAGCAGTTCTTC. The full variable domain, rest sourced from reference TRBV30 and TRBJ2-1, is SQTIHQWPATLVQPVGSPLSLECTVEGTSNPNLYWYRQAAGRGLQLLFYSVGIGQISSEVPQNLSASRPQDRQFILSSKKLLLSDSGFYLCAWSVLNNEQFFGPGTRLTVL.

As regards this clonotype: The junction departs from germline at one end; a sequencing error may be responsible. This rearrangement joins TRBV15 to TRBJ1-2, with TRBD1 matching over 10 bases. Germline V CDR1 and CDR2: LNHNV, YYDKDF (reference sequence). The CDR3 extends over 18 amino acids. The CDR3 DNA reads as TGTGCCACCAGCGGAGATCTCACCGGGGACAGGGGATACTATGGCTACACCTTC. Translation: CATSGDLTGDRGYYGYTF.

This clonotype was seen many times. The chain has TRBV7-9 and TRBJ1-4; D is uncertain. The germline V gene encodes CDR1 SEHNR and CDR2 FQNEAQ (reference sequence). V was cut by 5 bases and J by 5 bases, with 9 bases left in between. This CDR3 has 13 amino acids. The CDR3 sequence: CASSIRVNEKLFF. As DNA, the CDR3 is TGTGCCAGCAGCATAAGGGTAAATGAAAAACTGTTTTTT.